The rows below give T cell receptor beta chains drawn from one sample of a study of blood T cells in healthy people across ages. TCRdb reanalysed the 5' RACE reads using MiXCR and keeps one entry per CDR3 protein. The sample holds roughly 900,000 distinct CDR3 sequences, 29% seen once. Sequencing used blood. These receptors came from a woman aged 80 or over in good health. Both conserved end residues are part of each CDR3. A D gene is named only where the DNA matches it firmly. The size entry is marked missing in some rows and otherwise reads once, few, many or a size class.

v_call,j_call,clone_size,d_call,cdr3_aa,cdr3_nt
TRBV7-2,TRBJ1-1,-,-,CASSLLEGIAEAFF,TGTGCCAGCAGCTTATTAGAGGGTATCGCTGAAGCTTTCTTT
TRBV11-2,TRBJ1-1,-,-,CASSLRAVTNTEAFF,TGTGCTAGCAGCTTACGAGCAGTCACGAACACTGAAGCTTTCTTT
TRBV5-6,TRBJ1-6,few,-,CASSVRISRVLPLHF,TGTGCCAGCAGCGTCCGGATAAGCAGGGTATTGCCCCTCCACTTT
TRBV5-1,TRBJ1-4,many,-,CASSLKQQGAEKLFF,TGCGCCAGCAGCTTGAAACAACAGGGAGCTGAAAAACTGTTTTTT
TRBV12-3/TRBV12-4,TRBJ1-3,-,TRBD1,CASSLTGGGNTIYF,TGTGCCAGCAGTTTGACAGGGGGTGGAAACACCATATATTTT
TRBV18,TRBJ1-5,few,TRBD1,CASSRLDRANQPQHF,TGTGCCAGCTCACGGCTGGACAGGGCAAATCAGCCCCAGCATTTT
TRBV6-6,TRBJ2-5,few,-,CASSLGTSAYF,TGTGCCAGCAGTCTTGGGACGTCCGCGTACTTC
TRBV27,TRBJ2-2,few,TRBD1,CASSSRTGGVTGELFF,TGTGCCAGCAGTTCCCGGACAGGGGGCGTCACCGGGGAGCTGTTTTTT
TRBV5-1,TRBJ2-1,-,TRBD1,CASSLGVIGQGPFNEQFF,TGCGCCAGCAGCTTGGGGGTTATTGGACAGGGGCCGTTCAATGAGCAGTTCTTC
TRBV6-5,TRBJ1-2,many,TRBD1,CASSYAIRDRGYGYTF,TGTGCCAGCAGTTATGCCATCCGGGACAGGGGCTATGGCTACACCTTC
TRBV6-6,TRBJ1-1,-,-,CATARLGNTEAFF,TGTGCCACCGCACGGCTCGGGAACACTGAAGCTTTCTTT
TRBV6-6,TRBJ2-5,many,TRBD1,CASSNYRGQETQYF,TGTGCCAGCAGCAACTACAGGGGCCAAGAGACCCAGTACTTC
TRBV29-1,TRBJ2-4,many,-,CSVGTENIQYF,TGCAGCGTTGGGACCGAAAACATTCAGTACTTC
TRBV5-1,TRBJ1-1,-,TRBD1,CASSLEQGTGGTEAFF,TGCGCCAGCAGCTTGGAACAGGGGACAGGGGGCACTGAAGCTTTCTTT
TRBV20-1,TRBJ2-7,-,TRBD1,CSAIDRVVGYEQYF,TGCAGTGCTATCGACAGGGTGGTGGGCTACGAGCAGTACTTC
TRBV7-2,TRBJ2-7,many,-,CASSSQYGVSYEQYF,TGTGCCAGCAGCTCGCAATATGGGGTGAGCTACGAGCAGTACTTC
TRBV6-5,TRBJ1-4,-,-,CASSYSGPNGKLFF,TGTGCCAGCAGTTACTCGGGACCCAACGGAAAACTGTTTTTT
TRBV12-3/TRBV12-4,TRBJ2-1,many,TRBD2,CASSRAGGLYNEQFF,TGTGCCAGCAGTCGAGCGGGGGGGCTGTACAATGAGCAGTTCTTC
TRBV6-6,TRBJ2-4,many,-,CASSYEGIIQYF,TGTGCCAGCAGTTACGAGGGTATCATTCAGTACTTC
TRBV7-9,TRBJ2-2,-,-,CASSLTGGLNTGELFF,TGTGCCAGCAGCCTTACGGGCGGACTGAACACCGGGGAGCTGTTTTTT
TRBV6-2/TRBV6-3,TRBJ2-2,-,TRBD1,CASSTIGTGEAGELFF,TGTGCCAGCAGTACTATCGGGACAGGGGAAGCCGGGGAGCTGTTTTTT
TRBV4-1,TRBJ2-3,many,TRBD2,CASSQAGTSGVGDTQYF,TGCGCCAGCAGCCAAGCCGGGACTAGCGGGGTCGGAGATACGCAGTATTTT
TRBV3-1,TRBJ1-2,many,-,CASSPRDRVNYGYTF,TGTGCCAGCAGCCCCAGGGACCGCGTCAACTATGGCTACACCTTC
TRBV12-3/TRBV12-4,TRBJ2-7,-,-,CASSPDDSGGGGEQYF,TGTGCCAGCAGTCCGGACGACAGTGGTGGAGGAGGAGAGCAGTACTTC
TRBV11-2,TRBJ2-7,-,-,CASSPSSDEQYF,TGTGCCAGCAGCCCCAGCAGCGACGAGCAGTACTTC
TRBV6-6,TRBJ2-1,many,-,CASKTGGSSYNEQFF,TGTGCCAGCAAGACTGGGGGCTCCTCCTACAATGAGCAGTTCTTC
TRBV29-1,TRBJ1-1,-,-,CSVDMRRLNTEAFF,TGCAGCGTTGATATGCGCAGATTGAACACTGAAGCTTTCTTT
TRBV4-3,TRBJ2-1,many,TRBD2,CASSPQGSGGAVEQFF,TGCGCCAGCAGCCCACAGGGAAGCGGGGGGGCCGTTGAGCAGTTCTTC
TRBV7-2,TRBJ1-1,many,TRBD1,CASSLAVQGSEAFF,TGTGCCAGCAGCTTAGCGGTACAGGGGTCCGAAGCTTTCTTT